A single sample is the source of the 24 T cell receptor beta chains below, sequenced in a study of response to subunit inactivated influenza vaccine. MiXCR, run by TCRdb on the RT-PCR reads, gives a single entry per CDR3 protein. The repertoire consists of about 240,000 distinct CDR3 sequences, with 9% to 15% occurring once and the leading ten covering approximately 8.4%. The sample consisted of non-naive T cells sorted from PBMCs, taken less than 15 days before vaccination. The source is a man over 45 who received an inactivated influenza vaccine.

The table lists this clonotype with a few counts. The V call is TRBV20-1, the J call TRBJ2-2, with D hard to call. Germline V CDR1 and CDR2: DFQATT, SNEGSKA (reference sequence). V lost 3 bases to trimming and J lost 5 bases, with 10 bases between them. The CDR3 is 13 amino acids. The CDR3 sequence is CSASSRNTGELFF. The CDR3 DNA is TGCAGTGCTAGTTCCAGGAATACCGGGGAGCTGTTTTTT.

This clonotype was detected ten times or more. V and J are TRBV27 and TRBJ2-7; 7 nucleotides agree with TRBD1. The germline gives CDR1 MNHEY, CDR2 SMNVEV (reference sequence). The CDR3 spans 15 residues. The J segment lost 4 bases and the V segment lost 5 bases, leaving 11 bases of the junction unmatched. CDR3 in amino acids: CASSPNPTGMYEQYF. DNA for the CDR3: TGTGCCAGCAGTCCAAACCCGACAGGGATGTACGAGCAGTACTTC.

V is TRBV12-3 or TRBV12-4 and J is TRBJ1-2; D is undetermined. V gave up 5 bases and J gave up 8 bases, with 21 bases separating them. This CDR3 has 15 residues. The CDR3 is CASSPRRAGPWGYTF. As DNA, the CDR3 is TGTGCCAGCAGTCCCCGCCGGGCAGGCCCTTGGGGCTACACCTTC.

This clonotype has a handful of counts. V gene TRBV29-1 combines with J gene TRBJ1-5; no clear D gene. Between the trimmed V and J ends, which lost 4 bases and 0 bases, there was a span of 7 bases. Germline V gene data show CDR1 as SQVTM and CDR2 as ANQGSEA. The CDR3 covers 13 residues. For the CDR3, the DNA is TGCAGCGTTGCAGAGAATAGCAATCAGCCCCAGCATTTT. Translating it yields CSVAENSNQPQHF. Based on the CDR3 plus reference TRBV29-1 and TRBJ1-5, the full variable domain is SAVISQKPSRDICQRGTSLTIQCQVDSQVTMMFWYRQQPGQSLTLIATANQGSEATYESGFVIDKFPISRPNLTFSTLTVSNMSPEDSSIYLCSVAENSNQPQHFGDGTRLSIL.

The table lists this clonotype with many counts. V and J are TRBV4-1 and TRBJ1-4, with 9 nucleotides matching TRBD1. V shed 2 bases and J 11 bases; nucleotides not matched to a gene: 9. Germline V gene sequence: CDR1 MGHRA, CDR2 YSYEKL. The CDR3 extends over 15 amino acids. CDR3 residues: CASSQPGQGLAKLFF. CDR3 DNA sequence: TGCGCCAGCAGCCAACCGGGACAGGGCCTTGCCAAACTGTTTTTT.

This clonotype appeared many times. V gene TRBV19 combines with J gene TRBJ1-5; possible D gene TRBD1, 5 bases. The V end was cut by 3 bases, the J end by 4 bases, with 22 bases between. The CDR3 sequence is 18 residues long. Germline-derived CDR1 and CDR2 are LNHDA and SQIVND (reference sequence). The CDR3 reads CASSIRGVIDRANQPQHF. CDR3 coding DNA: TGTGCCAGTAGTATTCGGGGGGTAATCGATCGGGCTAATCAGCCCCAGCATTTT. Drawing the rest from reference TRBV19 and TRBJ1-5, the complete variable domain is DGGITQSPKYLFRKEGQNVTLSCEQNLNHDAMYWYRQDPGQGLRLIYYSQIVNDFQKGDIAEGYSVSREKKESFPLTVTSAQKNPTAFYLCASSIRGVIDRANQPQHFGDGTRLSIL.

The chain employs TRBV2 and TRBJ1-1; D not resolved. Germline CDR1 reads SNHLY; CDR2 reads FYNNEI. The CDR3 covers 12 residues. Trimming removed 5 bases from V and 7 bases from J, with 11 bases in between. CDR3 sequence: CASSLSTIEAFF. The CDR3, as DNA: TGTGCCAGCAGTCTCAGCACGATTGAAGCTTTCTTT.

This chain uses TRBV7-8 with TRBJ2-2; 12 bases are shared with TRBD2. Germline V CDR1 and CDR2: SGHVS, FQNEAQ. Trimming cost V 4 bases and J 7 bases; bases outside gene matches: 7. The CDR3 covers 16 residues. The CDR3 DNA is TGTGCCAGCAGCTCCTCTAGCGGGAGGGCAATCGGGGAGCTGTTTTTT. Translation: CASSSSSGRAIGELFF.

This clonotype was counted ten times or more. V gene TRBV7-2 combines with J gene TRBJ2-2, with a possible D match to TRBD1 (5 bases). The CDR3 consists of 14 residues. V lost 1 base, J lost 3 bases, and 6 bases lay in between. CDR1 SGHTA and CDR2 FQGNSA come from the germline V gene. In DNA, the CDR3 is TGTGCCAGCAGCTTAGGGACACACACCGGGGAGCTGTTTTTT. It encodes CASSLGTHTGELFF.

This clonotype was found a few times. The V and J genes are TRBV4-3 and TRBJ2-6; 9 bases align to TRBD1. This CDR3 spans 18 amino acids. Germline V lookup: CDR1 LGHNA, CDR2 YSLEER. Trimming cost V 1 base and J 1 base; bases outside gene matches: 5. The CDR3 spells CASSQVQGAASGANVLTF. CDR3 nucleotides: TGCGCCAGCAGCCAAGTACAGGGGGCCGCTTCTGGGGCCAACGTCCTGACTTTC.

This clonotype showed up just a few times. The chain uses TRBV12-3 or TRBV12-4 and TRBJ2-6; D not certain. CDR3 length: 13 residues. The V and J ends lost 3 bases and 2 bases respectively, with 2 bases between them. The CDR3 DNA follows: TGTGCCAGCAGTTTCGCTGGGGCCAACGTCCTGACTTTC. This codes for CASSFAGANVLTF.

The chain joins TRBV2 to TRBJ2-2; D possibly corresponds to TRBD1 (5 bases). Germline V CDR1 and CDR2: SNHLY, FYNNEI. The CDR3 sequence is 14 residues long. Trimming removed 5 bases from V and 5 bases from J, with 12 bases in between. Written as DNA, the CDR3 is TGTGCCAGCAGTACGATGCCAGGGACCGGGGAGCTGTTTTTT. This gives the protein CASSTMPGTGELFF.

This sequence joins TRBV20-1 and TRBJ2-7, with a possible D match to TRBD1 (6 bases). The CDR3 extends over 15 amino acids. Germline loops: CDR1 DFQATT, CDR2 SNEGSKA (reference sequence). The V gene lost 3 bases and the J gene lost 3 bases, with 18 bases spanning the gap. As DNA, the CDR3 is TGCAGTGCTAGCCAGCTCGACAGGACTTTCTACGAGCAGTACTTC. Its protein product is CSASQLDRTFYEQYF.

Remarks on this clonotype: One junction end does not reproduce the germline sequence, and a read error may be involved. The chain has TRBV28 and TRBJ1-2; 7 bases are a match to TRBD1. This CDR3 is built from 12 residues. Germline V CDR1 and CDR2: MDHEN, SYDVKM. The CDR3 DNA reads as TGTGCCCTCAGGGGGGGGAACTGTGGCTACACCTTC. Translating it yields CALRGGNCGYTF.

The V call is TRBV5-1, the J call TRBJ1-2, with D possibly being TRBD1 (6 bases). Germline-derived CDR1 and CDR2 are SGHRS and YFSETQ. V dropped 3 bases and J dropped 4 bases, with 13 bases sitting between them. The length of the CDR3 is 14 residues. The CDR3 DNA reads TGCGCCAGCAGCTCCTCTCCAGGGGTCTATGGCTACACCTTC. It encodes CASSSSPGVYGYTF.

The V and J genes are TRBV20-1 and TRBJ2-2; D is possibly TRBD2 (6 bases). CDR3 size: 14 residues. The germline V and J ends were trimmed by 0 bases and 4 bases, with 9 bases remaining between them. Per germline, CDR1 DFQATT and CDR2 SNEGSKA (reference sequence). This CDR3 is CSARESGVTGELFF. The CDR3 bases are TGCAGTGCTAGAGAATCGGGAGTCACCGGGGAGCTGTTTTTT.

The table lists this clonotype with a few counts. The chain couples TRBV7-2 to TRBJ2-5, with 9 bases matching TRBD2. There are 15 residues in the CDR3. V lost 3 bases to trimming and J lost 5 bases; unmatched junction nucleotides: 7. Germline V lookup: CDR1 SGHTA, CDR2 FQGNSA. Here the CDR3 DNA reads TGTGCCAGCAGCTTTCTAGCGGGAACTCCGGAGACCCAGTACTTC. Translation gives CASSFLAGTPETQYF.

This clonotype was counted only a few times. CDR3 nucleotides: TGCAGCGTTGAATTTCCTAGCGGGAGCTCCTACAATGAGCAGTTCTTC. Translated, it gives CSVEFPSGSSYNEQFF. This chain uses TRBV29-1 with TRBJ2-1; 10 bases are a match to TRBD2. Germline trimming cut 2 bases from V and 0 bases from J; bases unmatched to any gene: 4. Looked up from germline, CDR1 is SQVTM and CDR2 is ANQGSEA. The CDR3 consists of 16 residues.

V and J are TRBV18 and TRBJ2-7, with 12 positions matching TRBD2. CDR3 length: 15 residues. V was clipped by 3 bases and J by 7 bases; unmatched bases: 7. The V gene's germline CDR1 is KGHSH and CDR2 LQKENI. CDR3 residues: CASSPMTSGSGEQYF. The CDR3 nucleotides read TGTGCCAGCTCACCCATGACTAGCGGGAGTGGTGAGCAGTACTTC.

The V and J genes are TRBV3-1 and TRBJ2-7; D may be TRBD1 (5 bases). V lost 0 bases and J 0 bases, leaving 12 bases between the germline ends. Germline V gene lookup returns CDR1 LGHDT and CDR2 YNNKEL (reference sequence). CDR3 length: 16 residues. The CDR3 loop is CASSQDSAGISYEQYF. In nucleotides, the CDR3 is TGTGCCAGCAGCCAAGATTCAGCAGGGATCTCCTACGAGCAGTACTTC.

The rearrangement links TRBV29-1 to TRBJ2-7, with 9 bases lining up with TRBD1. This CDR3 comprises 12 residues. Germline values: CDR1 SQVTM, CDR2 ANQGSEA. Trimming removed 6 bases from V and 5 bases from J; junction bases left unmatched: 5. The CDR3 region has the DNA TGCAGCGTCCAGGGACAGGGACACGAGCAGTACTTC. Its protein product is CSVQGQGHEQYF.

This clonotype was observed at least ten times. Written as DNA, the CDR3 is TGTGCCAGCAGCGTAGAACAGCACACCGGGGAGCTGTTTTTT. Amino acid sequence: CASSVEQHTGELFF. V is TRBV9 and J is TRBJ2-2; D is uncertain. Germline CDR1 reads SGDLS; CDR2 reads YYNGEE. This CDR3 is 14 amino acids long. The V and J ends lost 0 bases and 3 bases respectively, with 6 bases between them.

The chain employs TRBV27 and TRBJ1-3; no reliable D call. Trimming cost V 1 base and J 4 bases, with 11 bases left between them. This CDR3 is built from 15 residues. From germline, CDR1 is MNHEY and CDR2 SMNVEV (reference sequence). Here the CDR3 reads CASSLYLAPGNTIYF. The CDR3 nucleotides are TGTGCCAGCAGTTTATATTTGGCCCCGGGAAACACCATATATTTT.

This clonotype has only a few counts. The J gene is TRBJ2-2, the V gene TRBV7-9; D is ambiguous. V was cut by 10 bases and J by 4 bases, with 13 bases left in between. The CDR3 is made up of 13 amino acids. Per germline, CDR1 SEHNR and CDR2 FQNEAQ (reference sequence). In DNA form, the CDR3 reads TGTGCCACTCAAAGCCTAGTCACCGGGGAGCTGTTTTTT. Amino acids: CATQSLVTGELFF.